This T cell receptor (beta chain) was found in a study of graft-versus-host responses after intestinal transplantation. Across the study: Recipients uniformly received anti-thymocyte globulin induction, followed by tacrolimus and steroids for around 3 years. General study findings and limits: Within the allografts of patients who had graft-donor T cell macrochimerism, graft-versus-host to host-versus-graft clonal ratios were high. GvH clones appeared in recipient marrow, some first in ileum or blood.

The researchers put some 200,000 CFSE-labeled responder cells into plates with some 200,000 irradiated, violet-dye-labeled stimulator cells. Dividing CFSE-low CD3+CD4+ and CD3+CD8+ responders were isolated by sorting after the reaction. Sample share makes this clone medium-sized. The same CDR3 is also encoded by other DNA sequences in this sample. Clones were sequenced by immunoSEQ multiplex PCR, and TCRdb holds only the in-frame ones, with some missing. The table shows 8,000 to 10,000 clones, with roughly a quarter occurring only once. The CDR3 consists of 12 residues. Germline CDR1 reads SQVTM; CDR2 reads ANQGSEA. The V gene lost 0 bases and the J gene lost 5 bases, with 8 bases spanning the gap.

This receptor was taken from a human patient who was an organ donor for intestinal transplantation. The rearrangement uses TRBV29-1 and TRBJ2-7; a weak D match, TRBD1 (5 bases). The sample consisted of alloreactive CD8+ T cells from a mixed lymphocyte reaction culture, taken before transplantation. Subset: CFSE-low proliferating T cells sorted from roughly six-day pre-transplant mixed lymphocyte reaction (GvH or HvG direction). The DNA of the CDR3 is TGCAGCGTTGAAGATCGCAGGGACGAGCAGTACTTC. As protein: CSVEDRRDEQYF.